The rows below give T cell receptor beta chains drawn from one sample of a study of T cell responses to AZD1222 COVID-19 vaccine. The repertoire was sequenced with immunoSEQ multiplex PCR; TCRdb's copy has only in-frame clones and lacks some. The sample gives about 180,000 clones, 88% of which show up once; 0.49% is in the top ten. The sequenced sample was peripheral blood, obtained on day 0 of AZD1222 vaccination. These receptors were collected from an adult in good health. CDR3s include the opening cysteine and the closing phenylalanine or tryptophan. Fields, in order: V gene, J gene, D gene, clone size, CDR3 protein, CDR3 DNA. A D gene is named only where the DNA matches it firmly. A clone size is listed for some rows: how often the clone was seen (once, few, many), or a class if it is expanded.

TRBV6-1,TRBJ1-6,NA,once,CASSEYAGSNSPLHF,TGTGCCAGCAGTGAATATGCAGGGTCCAATTCACCCCTCCACTTT
TRBV11-2,TRBJ1-2,TRBD1,NA,CASSSTGTGGWYGYTF,TGTGCCAGCAGCTCCACCGGGACAGGGGGATGGTATGGCTACACCTTC
TRBV7-2,TRBJ1-2,TRBD1,NA,CASSRQGDYGYTF,TGTGCCAGCAGCCGTCAGGGGGACTATGGCTACACCTTC
TRBV5-1,TRBJ2-1,TRBD2,NA,CASSVLAGGSNEQFF,TGCGCCAGCAGCGTACTAGCGGGAGGATCCAATGAGCAGTTCTTC
TRBV30,TRBJ1-5,NA,NA,CAWSVRGLINVQPQHF,TGTGCCTGGAGTGTAAGGGGCCTAATTAATGTTCAGCCCCAGCATTTT
TRBV24-1,TRBJ2-1,NA,NA,CATSDGGLLRNEQFF,TGTGCCACCAGTGATGGGGGTCTCCTACGCAATGAGCAGTTCTTC
TRBV7-8,TRBJ2-2,NA,NA,CASSLVYLSSGELFF,TGTGCCAGCAGCTTAGTGTATCTTTCGTCCGGGGAGCTGTTTTTT
TRBV6-1,TRBJ1-2,NA,once,CASSSGMYGYTF,TGTGCCAGCAGTTCAGGGATGTATGGCTACACCTTC
TRBV28,TRBJ2-7,TRBD2,NA,CASSSGLAGGTEQYF,TGTGCCAGCAGTTCGGGACTAGCGGGGGGCACCGAGCAGTACTTC
TRBV3-1/TRBV3-2,TRBJ1-5,NA,few,CASSQDKNQPQHF,TGTGCCAGCAGCCAAGATAAGAATCAGCCCCAGCATTTT
TRBV10-3,TRBJ1-1,TRBD1,NA,CAISAGTGPMNTEAFF,TGTGCCATCAGTGCTGGGACAGGGCCAATGAACACTGAAGCTTTCTTT
TRBV7-9,TRBJ2-3,NA,NA,CASHNRTLGSDTQYF,TGTGCCAGCCATAACCGGACTCTGGGGTCCGATACGCAGTATTTT
TRBV5-6,TRBJ2-7,TRBD2,NA,CASSLFRLAGVADEQYF,TGTGCCAGCAGCTTGTTTAGACTAGCGGGAGTAGCGGACGAGCAGTACTTC
TRBV15,TRBJ2-5,NA,NA,CATSRDKLGLLRQETQYF,TGTGCCACCAGCAGAGATAAATTGGGGCTCCTAAGGCAAGAGACCCAGTACTTC
TRBV28,TRBJ1-5,NA,NA,CASRRGNQPQHF,TGTGCCAGCAGGCGGGGCAATCAGCCCCAGCATTTT
TRBV29-1,TRBJ2-7,NA,few,CSVESGDGSYEQYF,TGCAGCGTTGAATCTGGGGACGGCTCCTACGAGCAGTACTTC
TRBV6-5,TRBJ2-1,NA,NA,CASSSPGEQFF,TGTGCCAGCAGCTCCCCGGGTGAGCAGTTCTTC
TRBV19,TRBJ2-7,NA,once,CASSVSGPYEQYF,TGTGCCAGTAGTGTATCAGGACCCTACGAGCAGTACTTC
TRBV10-1,TRBJ2-7,TRBD1,NA,CASSEFRDRVVEQYF,TGCGCCAGCAGTGAGTTCCGGGACAGGGTGGTCGAGCAGTACTTC
TRBV28,TRBJ2-7,TRBD2,NA,CASTQAGGASYEQYF,TGTGCCAGCACCCAAGCGGGGGGCGCCTCCTACGAGCAGTACTTC
TRBV18,TRBJ2-5,TRBD1,NA,CASSPTGGLETQYF,TGTGCCAGCTCACCGACAGGGGGTTTGGAGACCCAGTACTTC
TRBV2,TRBJ1-5,NA,NA,CASSAQSSNQPQHF,TGTGCCAGCAGTGCACAGAGTAGCAATCAGCCCCAGCATTTT